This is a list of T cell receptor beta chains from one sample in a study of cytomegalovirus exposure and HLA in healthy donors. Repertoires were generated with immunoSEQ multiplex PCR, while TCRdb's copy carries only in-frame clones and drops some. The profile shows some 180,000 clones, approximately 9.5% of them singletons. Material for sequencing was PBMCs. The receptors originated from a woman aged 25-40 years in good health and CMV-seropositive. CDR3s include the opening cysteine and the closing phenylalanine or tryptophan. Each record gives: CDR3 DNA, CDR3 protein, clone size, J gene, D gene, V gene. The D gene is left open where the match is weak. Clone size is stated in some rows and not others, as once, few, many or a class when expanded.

CDR3nt: TGTGCCTGGAGTCGACAGGGGCCAGAGACCCAGTACTTC
CDR3aa: CAWSRQGPETQYF
abundance: NA
j_gene: TRBJ2-5
d_gene: TRBD1
v_gene: TRBV30

CDR3nt: TGTGCCAGCAGCTTAAACAGCGGAAACACCGGGGAGCTGTTTTTT
CDR3aa: CASSLNSGNTGELFF
abundance: NA
j_gene: TRBJ2-2
d_gene: NA
v_gene: TRBV7-3

CDR3nt: TGCGCCAGCAGCCCCGGACTAGCGGTCTCCTACGAGCAGTACTTC
CDR3aa: CASSPGLAVSYEQYF
abundance: few
j_gene: TRBJ2-7
d_gene: TRBD2
v_gene: TRBV5-1

CDR3nt: TGTGCCAGCAGTGAAGACAGGGGCTCTGAAGCTTTCTTT
CDR3aa: CASSEDRGSEAFF
abundance: few
j_gene: TRBJ1-1
d_gene: TRBD1
v_gene: TRBV6-4

CDR3nt: TGCGCCAGCAGCCACCAACGGACCCTAGCGGGAGGGCTCGGTGAGCAGTTCTTC
CDR3aa: CASSHQRTLAGGLGEQFF
abundance: NA
j_gene: TRBJ2-1
d_gene: TRBD2
v_gene: TRBV4-1

CDR3nt: TGCGCCAGCAGCTTGGAAGCGGGAGGCCCAGTGGGGGATACGCAGTATTTT
CDR3aa: CASSLEAGGPVGDTQYF
abundance: few
j_gene: TRBJ2-3
d_gene: TRBD2
v_gene: TRBV5-1

CDR3nt: TGTGCTAGTGGTTTGGTACTGGCGGAACCTCCGGACGAGCAGTACTTC
CDR3aa: CASGLVLAEPPDEQYF
abundance: few
j_gene: TRBJ2-7
d_gene: NA
v_gene: TRBV12-5

CDR3nt: TGTGCCAGCTCCCCATCTGCATGGGCGAATGAAAAACTGTTTTTT
CDR3aa: CASSPSAWANEKLFF
abundance: few
j_gene: TRBJ1-4
d_gene: NA
v_gene: TRBV18

CDR3nt: TGTGCCAGTAGTATTAGGACAGGCACCTACGAGCAGTACTTC
CDR3aa: CASSIRTGTYEQYF
abundance: NA
j_gene: TRBJ2-7
d_gene: TRBD1
v_gene: TRBV19

CDR3nt: TGTGCCAGTAGTATAGCCCAGGCCGCGAACACCGGGGAGCTGTTTTTT
CDR3aa: CASSIAQAANTGELFF
abundance: NA
j_gene: TRBJ2-2
d_gene: NA
v_gene: TRBV19

CDR3nt: TGTGCCAGCAGCGCCGGGACAGGGGTCTCCTACGAGCAGTACTTC
CDR3aa: CASSAGTGVSYEQYF
abundance: NA
j_gene: TRBJ2-7
d_gene: TRBD1
v_gene: TRBV6-1

CDR3nt: TGTGCCAGCAGCTTATCCCCGGGAGGGCCACACGAGCAGTACTTC
CDR3aa: CASSLSPGGPHEQYF
abundance: NA
j_gene: TRBJ2-7
d_gene: TRBD2
v_gene: TRBV7-8

CDR3nt: TGTGCCATCAAGGAGGGAACCTCCACAGATACGCAGTATTTT
CDR3aa: CAIKEGTSTDTQYF
abundance: few
j_gene: TRBJ2-3
d_gene: NA
v_gene: TRBV10-3

CDR3nt: TGTGCCAGCAGCGTAGAGGGGCAGGGAGGAGAAAAACTGTTTTTT
CDR3aa: CASSVEGQGGEKLFF
abundance: NA
j_gene: TRBJ1-4
d_gene: NA
v_gene: TRBV9

CDR3nt: TGTGCCAGCAGCGTAGGGGCAGGGGGAAGCTATGGCTACACCTTC
CDR3aa: CASSVGAGGSYGYTF
abundance: few
j_gene: TRBJ1-2
d_gene: TRBD1
v_gene: TRBV9

CDR3nt: TGTGCCAGCAGTACCGGACAGGGGGCCTACGAGCAGTACTTC
CDR3aa: CASSTGQGAYEQYF
abundance: NA
j_gene: TRBJ2-7
d_gene: TRBD1
v_gene: TRBV6-1

CDR3nt: TGCGCCAGCAGCCAAGGGACTGAATCCTACAATGAGCAGTTCTTC
CDR3aa: CASSQGTESYNEQFF
abundance: few
j_gene: TRBJ2-1
d_gene: NA
v_gene: TRBV5-1

CDR3nt: TGCGCCAGCAGCACGAGGGGAGGAGAGACCCAGTACTTC
CDR3aa: CASSTRGGETQYF
abundance: few
j_gene: TRBJ2-5
d_gene: NA
v_gene: TRBV5-1

CDR3nt: TGTGCCTGGAGTCCTGGACAGGGTATCTATGGCTACACCTTC
CDR3aa: CAWSPGQGIYGYTF
abundance: few
j_gene: TRBJ1-2
d_gene: TRBD1
v_gene: TRBV30

CDR3nt: TGTGCCAGCAGCTTGGGCCTCCAGGGCCTGGCCTACAATGAGCAGTTCTTC
CDR3aa: CASSLGLQGLAYNEQFF
abundance: many
j_gene: TRBJ2-1
d_gene: NA
v_gene: TRBV5-5

CDR3nt: TGTGCCAGCAGCTTGGAGAGGCTTGGCGGGGCATCGGGCGACGAGCAGTACTTC
CDR3aa: CASSLERLGGASGDEQYF
abundance: few
j_gene: TRBJ2-7
d_gene: NA
v_gene: TRBV5-6

CDR3nt: TGTGCCAGCCGCCTCGGGACTTCTTTCAATGAGCAGTTCTTC
CDR3aa: CASRLGTSFNEQFF
abundance: few
j_gene: TRBJ2-1
d_gene: NA
v_gene: TRBV7-9

CDR3nt: TGTGCCAGCTCCCGAGGACAGGGGGCGACTGAAGCTTTCTTT
CDR3aa: CASSRGQGATEAFF
abundance: NA
j_gene: TRBJ1-1
d_gene: TRBD1
v_gene: TRBV18